The source of this T cell receptor (beta chain) is a study of T-cell memory formation after mild COVID-19. CDR1 SGHNT and CDR2 YYREEE come from the germline V gene (reference sequence). The V and J ends lost 4 bases and 9 bases respectively, with 13 bases between them. This CDR3 has 13 residues. 5'RACE primed at constant segments yielded TCR alpha and TCR beta cDNA libraries bearing sample barcodes and UMIs. Each CDR3 protein is one row after TCRdb ran MiXCR on the 5' RACE reads. The repertoire holds 130,000 to 150,000 distinct CDR3 sequences, around 5.8% seen once, with 2% to 2.5% in the top ten. The table lists this clonotype with many counts.

V and J are TRBV5-4 and TRBJ2-2; D may correspond to TRBD1 or TRBD2 (5 bases each). The sequence derives from an adult woman who had mild COVID-19 (a few samples of this study predate the infection). Cell type and time point are not known. The sample taken for sequencing was PBMCs or a T cell subset sorted from them (not recorded which). The CDR3 coding sequence is TGTGCCAGCAGCCGACGGGGCAGCCGGGAGCTGTTTTTT. Its protein is CASSRRGSRELFF.